These T cell receptor beta chains were read from a single sample in a study of T cells in Graves' hyperthyroidism and ophthalmopathy. MiXCR, run by TCRdb on the multiplex PCR reads, gives a single entry per CDR3 protein. The data show about 600,000 distinct CDR3 sequences, more than 13% seen once. Sequenced: blood. These receptors were obtained from a woman younger than 30 with Graves' ophthalmopathy. The CDR3 runs from the conserved cysteine through the conserved F or W. The D gene is left open where the match is weak. Clone size is shown for a subset of rows, as once, few, many or a class of expanded clone.

j_gene | d_gene | abundance | v_gene | CDR3aa | CDR3nt
TRBJ1-2 | TRBD1 | many | TRBV28 | CASVTPGQGFGYGYTF | TGTGCCAGCGTAACACCGGGACAGGGGTTTGGCTATGGCTACACCTTC
TRBJ2-2 | . | . | TRBV7-8 | CASSLSRMLNTGELFF | TGTGCCAGCAGCCTATCAAGGATGCTTAACACCGGGGAGCTGTTTTTT
TRBJ1-1 | . | . | TRBV6-2/TRBV6-3 | CASSYTQENTEAFF | TGTGCCAGCAGTTACACTCAGGAGAACACTGAAGCTTTCTTT
TRBJ1-2 | . | many | TRBV6-6 | CASSYSGGNNYGYTF | TGTGCCAGCAGTTACTCCGGCGGTAATAACTATGGCTACACCTTC
TRBJ1-5 | . | few | TRBV19 | CASSIAREVNQPQHF | TGTGCCAGTAGTATAGCCAGGGAGGTCAATCAGCCCCAGCATTTT
TRBJ1-5 | . | . | TRBV11-3 | CASSLEPVRGRQPQHF | TGTGCCAGCAGCTTAGAGCCCGTGCGGGGGAGGCAGCCCCAGCATTTC
TRBJ1-6 | . | many | TRBV3-1 | CASSQRRGSPLHF | TGTGCCAGCAGCCAACGCAGGGGTTCACCCCTCCACTTT
TRBJ1-4 | . | . | TRBV19 | CASSMIGRNNEKLFF | TGTGCCAGTAGTATGATCGGCCGTAATAATGAAAAACTGTTTTTT
TRBJ1-5 | . | . | TRBV18 | CASSRTTPPQSNQPQHF | TGTGCCAGCTCTAGAACCACACCACCCCAGAGCAATCAGCCCCAGCATTTT
TRBJ1-1 | . | many | TRBV7-9 | CASSLSGGLTEAFF | TGTGCCAGCAGCCTATCAGGAGGTCTCACTGAAGCTTTCTTT
TRBJ1-1 | . | . | TRBV10-3 | CAISEKGRGFNTEAFF | TGTGCCATCAGTGAGAAGGGTAGGGGCTTCAACACTGAAGCTTTCTTT
TRBJ2-1 | . | many | TRBV24-1 | CATSAPGGHEQFF | TGTGCCACCAGTGCCCCGGGTGGTCATGAGCAGTTCTTC
TRBJ2-7 | TRBD2 | . | TRBV6-2/TRBV6-3 | CASSYTGGRDPYEQYF | TGTGCCAGCAGTTACACTGGCGGGAGGGACCCGTACGAGCAGTACTTC
TRBJ1-2 | TRBD1 | many | TRBV11-1 | CASSTGQGTANYGYTF | TGTGCCAGCAGCACGGGACAGGGGACCGCTAACTATGGCTACACCTTC
TRBJ1-6 | . | . | TRBV7-9 | CASSSDPATHSPLHF | TGTGCCAGCAGCTCGGACCCTGCCACGCATTCACCCCTCCACTTT
TRBJ2-3 | . | many | TRBV5-5 | CASSLTDGTQYF | TGTGCCAGCAGCTTAACGGATGGTACGCAGTATTTT
TRBJ2-1 | TRBD1 | many | TRBV5-1 | CASSLTGGAINEQFF | TGCGCCAGCAGCTTAACAGGGGGAGCTATCAATGAGCAGTTCTTC
TRBJ2-7 | TRBD2 | few | TRBV6-1 | CASIPSGRGRYEQYF | TGTGCCAGCATTCCCAGCGGGAGGGGGAGATACGAGCAGTACTTC
TRBJ1-6 | . | many | TRBV28 | CASRSDSYNSPLHF | TGTGCCAGCAGGTCGGACAGCTATAATTCACCCCTCCACTTT
TRBJ2-7 | TRBD2 | . | TRBV20-1 | CSAKGVAGRTYEQYF | TGCAGTGCTAAGGGAGTAGCGGGCAGAACCTACGAGCAGTACTTC
TRBJ2-1 | TRBD2 | many | TRBV12-5 | CASGLYSGGGHNEQFF | TGTGCTAGTGGTTTATACTCGGGAGGAGGGCACAATGAGCAGTTCTTC
TRBJ2-1 | TRBD2 | many | TRBV6-1 | CASSVYRVGEREDHEQFF | TGTGCCAGCAGTGTGTACAGGGTGGGGGAGCGGGAGGATCATGAGCAGTTCTTC
TRBJ2-2 | TRBD2 | many | TRBV3-1 | CASSPHASGRVGELFF | TGTGCCAGCAGCCCCCACGCTAGCGGGAGGGTCGGGGAGCTGTTTTTT
TRBJ1-2 | TRBD1 | . | TRBV12-3/TRBV12-4 | CASSPRQLPGQGANYGYTF | TGTGCCAGCTCACCGAGACAACTTCCGGGACAGGGGGCTAACTATGGCTACACCTTC
TRBJ2-7 | TRBD1 | many | TRBV28 | CASRSGTGVYEQYF | TGTGCCAGCAGATCCGGGACAGGTGTCTACGAGCAGTACTTC
TRBJ1-3 | TRBD1 | . | TRBV28 | CASSSIQGAGGNTIYF | TGTGCCAGCAGTTCCATACAGGGGGCAGGTGGAAACACCATATATTTT
TRBJ2-7 | . | . | TRBV12-3/TRBV12-4 | CASSPHSGVYEQYF | TGTGCCAGCAGTCCCCACTCAGGGGTCTACGAGCAGTACTTC
TRBJ2-7 | . | many | TRBV18 | CASSPLQDSYEQYF | TGTGCCAGCTCACCACTACAGGACTCCTACGAGCAGTACTTC